In its sample, the clone carrying this TCR beta chain was seen once. As handled by the study authors: Amplification of reference gene primers was used by the study to estimate nucleated cell counts. Assay: immunoSEQ multiplex PCR; the TCRdb copy retains only in-frame clones and omits some. Clone size and the V and J calls come from that table; the DNA yielded D and trimming. The sample records roughly 200,000 clones, roughly 85% being singletons. Everyone who took part was 18 to 89 years old, and they came from about 25 US areas. Which cohort a participant joined came from the clinical history participants gave. Germline V gene lookup returns CDR1 MDHEN and CDR2 SYDVKM. Trimming at V came to 6 bases and at J to 0 bases, leaving 5 bases not matched to a gene. The CDR3 totals 15 residues. These data originate in a study of blood T cell repertoires in COVID-19.

This clonotype was obtained from a woman aged 40-49 years with acute COVID-19. The sequencing input was PBMCs or T cells enriched from blood (not recorded which). The chain carries TRBV28 and TRBJ1-5; 7 nucleotides match TRBD1. CDR3 coding DNA: TGTGCCAGCAGGTCGGGACAGTATAGCAATCAGCCCCAGCATTTT. Translation gives CASRSGQYSNQPQHF.